These T cell receptor beta chains were read from a single sample in a study of blood T cell repertoires in COVID-19. Profiling relied on immunoSEQ multiplex PCR, and the TCRdb table lists in-frame clones only, not all of them. The data show 130,000 to 150,000 clones, approximately 85% seen once. The sample was peripheral blood. These receptors all stem from a woman in her sixties or seventies with COVID-19, enrolled during active disease. Both conserved end residues are part of each CDR3. Each record gives: D gene, J gene, V gene, clone size, CDR3 protein, CDR3 DNA. D genes are given only for firm matches. The size entry is marked missing in some rows and otherwise reads once, few, many or a size class.

>NA|TRBJ1-2|TRBV6-2/TRBV6-3|once
CASSSSGYGYTF
TGTGCCAGCAGTTCGTCGGGCTATGGCTACACCTTC
>NA|TRBJ2-5|TRBV7-8|NA
CASTRQEQETQYF
TGTGCCAGCACCAGACAGGAACAAGAGACCCAGTACTTC
>TRBD1|TRBJ1-2|TRBV27|NA
CASSNPARGSAGYTF
TGTGCCAGCAGTAACCCGGCCAGGGGGTCAGCTGGCTACACCTTC
>TRBD1|TRBJ2-7|TRBV4-3|NA
CASSPKDRGPYEQYF
TGCGCCAGCAGCCCGAAGGACAGGGGACCCTACGAGCAGTACTTC
>NA|TRBJ1-6|TRBV13|few
CASSSIPGTAGGPLHF
TGTGCCAGCAGCTCGATACCGGGGACGGCGGGGGGACCCCTCCACTTT
>TRBD1|TRBJ2-1|TRBV9|NA
CASSVGSGGPPYNEQFF
TGTGCCAGCAGCGTAGGCTCAGGGGGCCCACCCTACAATGAGCAGTTCTTC
>NA|TRBJ2-7|TRBV4-1|NA
CASSVGDAFEQYF
TGCGCCAGCAGCGTCGGTGATGCGTTCGAGCAGTACTTC
>TRBD1|TRBJ1-6|TRBV5-4|NA
CASSLGQGVNSPLHF
TGTGCCAGCAGCTTAGGGCAGGGGGTAAATTCACCCCTCCACTTT
>TRBD2|TRBJ2-5|TRBV10-3|NA
CAISSLAGDQETQYF
TGTGCCATCAGTTCTCTAGCGGGGGACCAAGAGACCCAGTACTTC
>NA|TRBJ1-3|TRBV27|NA
CASSGGGGGNTIYF
TGTGCCAGTAGCGGGGGGGGAGGTGGAAACACCATATATTTT
>TRBD1|TRBJ2-2|TRBV9|NA
CASSGPGTGSAAGELFF
TGTGCCAGCAGCGGCCCCGGGACAGGGTCGGCGGCCGGGGAGCTGTTTTTT
>NA|TRBJ2-3|TRBV6-5|NA
CASTLTSFTDTQYF
TGTGCCAGCACCCTGACTAGTTTTACAGATACGCAGTATTTT
>NA|TRBJ1-1|TRBV15|NA
CAIARENTEAFF
TGTGCCATCGCAAGAGAGAACACTGAAGCTTTCTTT
>NA|TRBJ1-4|TRBV4-2|NA
CASSALHQGNEKLFF
TGTGCCAGCAGCGCCCTTCATCAGGGTAATGAAAAACTGTTTTTT
>NA|TRBJ2-7|TRBV13|NA
CASSLGRGEMGEQYF
TGTGCCAGCAGCTTGGGGCGGGGTGAGATGGGGGAGCAGTACTTC
>TRBD2|TRBJ2-7|TRBV5-6|NA
CASGRGRAEQYF
TGTGCCAGCGGGCGGGGGAGGGCCGAGCAGTACTTC
>TRBD2|TRBJ2-1|TRBV11-3|NA
CASSLDFSGGLANEQFF
TGTGCCAGCAGCTTAGATTTTAGCGGGGGCCTCGCAAATGAGCAGTTCTTC
>TRBD2|TRBJ2-3|TRBV9|NA
CASSVGLASTDTQYF
TGTGCCAGCAGCGTAGGACTAGCCAGCACAGATACGCAGTATTTT
>NA|TRBJ1-2|TRBV12-2|NA
CASRLVGRGLEPYGYTF
TGTGCAAGTCGCTTAGTAGGGCGGGGCCTCGAACCCTATGGCTACACCTTC
>TRBD2|TRBJ2-1|TRBV11-1|NA
CASSSGGNEQFF
TGTGCCAGCAGCTCGGGGGGTAATGAGCAGTTCTTC
>NA|TRBJ2-4|TRBV5-5|NA
CASSLASVDIQYF
TGTGCCAGCAGCTTGGCTAGCGTGGACATTCAGTACTTC
>TRBD1|TRBJ2-7|TRBV5-5|NA
CASSYPQGALEQYF
TGTGCCAGCAGCTATCCACAGGGGGCTCTCGAGCAGTACTTC
>TRBD1|TRBJ1-1|TRBV24-1|NA
CATSLTGVSEAFF
TGTGCCACCAGTTTGACAGGGGTCTCTGAAGCTTTCTTT
>TRBD2|TRBJ2-3|TRBV5-4|NA
CASTIRSGDPSTDTQYF
TGTGCCAGCACCATTAGGAGCGGGGACCCTAGCACAGATACGCAGTATTTT
>NA|TRBJ1-2|TRBV27|NA
CASSLSYGANYGYTF
TGTGCCAGCAGTTTATCTTATGGAGCTAACTATGGCTACACCTTC
>TRBD2|TRBJ2-3|TRBV11-3|NA
CASSWTSGGAGDTQYF
TGTGCCAGCAGCTGGACTAGCGGGGGGGCCGGAGATACGCAGTATTTT
>NA|TRBJ2-5|TRBV7-9|NA
CASSNEVTQETQYF
TGTGCCAGCAGCAACGAGGTAACACAAGAGACCCAGTACTTC
>NA|TRBJ1-4|TRBV10-3|NA
CAISATREGREKLFF
TGTGCCATCAGCGCTACCAGGGAGGGTCGTGAAAAACTGTTTTTT
>NA|TRBJ1-3|TRBV28|NA
CASSLQGSGNTIYF
TGTGCCAGCAGTTTACAGGGGTCTGGAAACACCATATATTTT
>TRBD1|TRBJ1-1|TRBV19|few
CASTTRTGLWGNTEAFF
TGTGCCAGTACTACCAGGACAGGATTGTGGGGGAACACTGAAGCTTTCTTT
>NA|TRBJ1-5|TRBV7-9|NA
CASSLGTRRDQPQHF
TGTGCCAGCAGCTTGGGGACACGTCGGGATCAGCCCCAGCATTTT
>NA|TRBJ2-5|TRBV21-1|NA
CASSKSPFAGGRGRETQYF
TGTGCCAGCAGCAAAAGTCCATTTGCGGGGGGGCGCGGTAGGGAGACCCAGTACTTC
>NA|TRBJ1-2|TRBV5-4|few
CASSPRPENNYGYTF
TGTGCCAGCAGCCCCCGTCCCGAGAATAACTATGGCTACACCTTC
>TRBD1|TRBJ1-5|TRBV6-5|NA
CASSYQGGQPQHF
TGTGCCAGCAGTTACCAGGGGGGTCAGCCCCAGCATTTT
>TRBD2|TRBJ2-3|TRBV9|NA
CASSVLAGTKDTQYF
TGTGCCAGCAGCGTTCTAGCGGGGACAAAAGATACGCAGTATTTT
>NA|TRBJ1-6|TRBV30|NA
CACRQEYNSPLHF
TGTGCCTGCCGACAGGAATATAATTCACCCCTCCACTTT
>TRBD1|TRBJ1-1|TRBV19|once
CASLLTGGGTEAFF
TGTGCCAGCCTTCTGACAGGGGGGGGGACTGAAGCTTTCTTT
>NA|TRBJ1-5|TRBV19|NA
CASSSQTGGQPQHF
TGTGCCAGTAGTTCCCAGACAGGAGGACAGCCCCAGCATTTT
>TRBD2|TRBJ2-3|TRBV10-2|NA
CASTGGGRSTDTQYF
TGCGCCAGCACCGGCGGGGGGCGAAGCACAGATACGCAGTATTTT
>NA|TRBJ2-5|TRBV4-1|NA
CASSQVGPEETQYF
TGCGCCAGCAGCCAAGTGGGGCCGGAAGAGACCCAGTACTTC
>NA|TRBJ1-6|TRBV3-1/TRBV3-2|NA
CASREGHRNSPLHF
TGTGCCAGCCGGGAGGGACACAGGAATTCACCCCTCCACTTT
>NA|TRBJ1-4|TRBV5-1|once
CASSDLGATNEKLFF
TGCGCCAGCAGCGATTTAGGGGCAACTAATGAAAAACTGTTTTTT
>NA|TRBJ2-7|TRBV18|once
CASSPRPEGHEQYF
TGTGCCAGCTCACCACGACCGGAGGGCCACGAGCAGTACTTC
>NA|TRBJ2-5|TRBV4-2|NA
CASSQELASLGETQYF
TGTGCCAGCAGCCAAGAGTTAGCCTCTCTGGGAGAGACCCAGTACTTC
>NA|TRBJ2-3|TRBV27|once
CASSLGLTTDTQYF
TGTGCCAGCAGCCTCGGACTTACCACAGATACGCAGTATTTT
>NA|TRBJ2-5|TRBV19|NA
CASSIALQETQYF
TGTGCCAGTAGTATAGCCCTCCAAGAGACCCAGTACTTC
>TRBD1|TRBJ1-5|TRBV7-9|NA
CASSSTGESNQPQHF
TGTGCCAGCAGCAGTACAGGGGAAAGCAATCAGCCCCAGCATTTT
>NA|TRBJ2-2|TRBV5-1|NA
CASSIGTSNTGELFF
TGCGCCAGCAGCATCGGGACTTCCAACACCGGGGAGCTGTTTTTT
>TRBD1|TRBJ1-2|TRBV6-5|NA
CASRRTQGEGYTF
TGTGCCAGCAGACGGACCCAGGGGGAAGGCTACACCTTC
>TRBD1|TRBJ2-2|TRBV25-1|once
CASRADRGVTGELFF
TGTGCCAGCAGAGCAGACAGGGGAGTCACCGGGGAGCTGTTTTTT
>NA|TRBJ1-5|TRBV7-2|NA
CASSPPGGSNQPQHF
TGTGCCAGCAGCCCCCCGGGGGGGAGCAATCAGCCCCAGCATTTT
>TRBD1|TRBJ1-5|TRBV11-2|NA
CASSFQGDQPQHF
TGTGCCAGCAGCTTTCAGGGGGATCAGCCCCAGCATTTT
>NA|TRBJ2-1|TRBV6-5|NA
CASSRPGGNAEQFF
TGTGCCAGCAGCCGACCTGGGGGGAATGCTGAGCAGTTCTTC
>NA|TRBJ2-5|TRBV5-1|NA
CASSPQGGRDQETQYF
TGCGCCAGCAGCCCCCAGGGGGGCAGAGACCAAGAGACCCAGTACTTC
>TRBD1|TRBJ1-6|TRBV2|NA
CATTRDRVRLESPLHF
TGTGCTACAACACGAGACAGGGTGCGTTTGGAATCACCCCTCCACTTT
>NA|TRBJ1-5|TRBV11-2|few
CASSLQGSNQPQHF
TGTGCCAGCAGCTTACAGGGTAGCAATCAGCCCCAGCATTTT